Below are 3 T cell receptor beta chains sequenced from a single sample in a study of cytomegalovirus exposure and HLA in healthy donors. Researchers ran the PCR with 60 Vbeta and 13 Jbeta primers. TCRdb keeps only in-frame clones here, not all; method: immunoSEQ multiplex PCR. Found here are about 100,000 clones, 77% of them singletons; the top ten hold under 7.5%. The specimen sequenced was PBMCs. Source of these receptors: a man in his forties or fifties in good health and CMV-seropositive.

This clone was found a few times. The rearrangement links TRBV30 to TRBJ2-7, with D perhaps matching TRBD1 (6 bases). V was shortened by 2 bases and J by 5 bases, with 13 bases between the two germline ends. This CDR3 has 13 residues. Germline CDR1 GTSNPN, CDR2 SVGIG (reference sequence). The CDR3 nucleotides read TGTGCCTGGAGTCCGGACAGCTTCCACGAGCAGTACTTC. This sequence encodes CAWSPDSFHEQYF.

This chain connects TRBV7-3 to TRBJ2-7, with a tentative D call TRBD1 (7 bases). The CDR3 consists of 16 residues. Germline-derived CDR1 and CDR2 are SGHTA and FQGTGA. Trimming stripped 1 base from V and 0 bases from J, with 13 bases between. CDR3: CASSLMGGQSSYEQYF. The CDR3 DNA follows: TGTGCCAGCAGCTTAATGGGGGGACAGAGCTCCTACGAGCAGTACTTC.

A single count supports this clone. DNA of the CDR3: TGTGCCAGCAGCTCTGGGAGGGATGGCTACACCTTC. It specifies CASSSGRDGYTF. The V call is TRBV11-3, the J call TRBJ1-2; D is uncertain. Germline CDR1 SGHNT, CDR2 YENEEA. Deletions cut 4 bases from V and 6 bases from J, with 9 bases between. The CDR3 has 12 residues. Filled out from reference TRBV11-3 and TRBJ1-2, the complete variable domain reads EAGVVQSPRYKIIEKKQPVAFWCNPISGHNTLYWYLQNLGQGPELLIRYENEEAVDDSQLPKDRFSAERLKGVDSTLKIQPAELGDSAVYLCASSSGRDGYTFGSGTRLTVV.